These 20 T cell receptor beta chains were sequenced from one sample in a study of T cells in Graves' hyperthyroidism and ophthalmopathy. TCR beta CDR3 sequences were amplified from RNA transcripts. Primed by the HTBI set, a first-round RT-PCR was run on the TCR CDR3. TCRdb passed the multiplex PCR reads through MiXCR, listing each CDR3 protein once. There are about 480,000 distinct CDR3 sequences in the sample; roughly a quarter occur only once, and approximately 10% lies in the top ten. The material sequenced was blood. These receptors came from a woman under 40 with Graves' ophthalmopathy.

This clonotype showed up many times. The chain combines TRBV20-1 with TRBJ1-2; 9 nucleotides line up with TRBD1. Trimming removed 3 bases from V and 8 bases from J; junction bases left unmatched: 13. The CDR3 spans 15 residues. The germline CDR1 and CDR2 sequences are DFQATT and SNEGSKA (reference sequence). This CDR3 is CSARLPWGQGGGYTF. As DNA, the CDR3 is TGCAGTGCTAGGTTACCTTGGGGACAGGGCGGAGGCTACACCTTC.

The chain has TRBV7-3 and TRBJ1-1; 7 bases agree with TRBD1. The V gene end was trimmed by 7 bases and the J gene end by 4 bases; junction bases not matched to a gene: 3. Germline V gene lookup returns CDR1 SGHTA and CDR2 FQGTGA. This CDR3 has 12 residues. CDR3 sequence reads: CASIRGSTEAFF. The DNA of the CDR3 is TGTGCCAGCATCAGGGGGTCCACTGAAGCTTTCTTT.

The table lists this clonotype with a few counts. The chain is built from TRBV12-3 or TRBV12-4 and TRBJ2-5, with D perhaps TRBD1 (5 bases). Trimming removed 5 bases from V and 5 bases from J, with 9 bases in between. The length of the CDR3 is 12 residues. For the CDR3, the DNA is TGTGCCAGCAGTGGGGCGGTCGAGACCCAGTACTTC. Protein product: CASSGAVETQYF.

The rearrangement uses TRBV28 and TRBJ2-5; D gene ambiguous. Germline loops: CDR1 MDHEN, CDR2 SYDVKM. Trimming cost V 3 bases and J 9 bases, with 14 bases left between them. The CDR3 loop spans 13 amino acids. The CDR3 bases are TGTGCCAGCAGTTTCTCGGGCCGAGCCGCCCAGTACTTC. Protein sequence: CASSFSGRAAQYF.

This clonotype was counted between two and nine times. The chain is built from TRBV27 and TRBJ2-7, with TRBD2 matching over 8 bases. J gave up 7 bases and V 3 bases, and 5 bases lay outside the gene matches. Germline loops: CDR1 MNHEY, CDR2 SMNVEV (reference sequence). CDR3 length: 13 residues. DNA of the CDR3: TGTGCCAGCAGTTTTGCGGGAGGTCGAGAGCAGTACTTC. Protein sequence: CASSFAGGREQYF.

This sequence joins TRBV12-3 or TRBV12-4 and TRBJ1-2; D gene uncertain. The ends were cut back, 3 bases at V and 8 bases at J, with 13 bases in the middle. This CDR3 is built from 13 residues. The CDR3 spells CASSLPSPLGYTF. CDR3 coding DNA: TGTGCCAGCAGTTTGCCGTCCCCCCTGGGCTACACCTTC.

V usage is TRBV12-3 or TRBV12-4 and J usage is TRBJ2-7, with 9 bases matching TRBD2. This CDR3 is built from 14 residues. V trimming: 6 bases; J trimming: 0 bases; junction bases outside the gene matches: 3. The DNA of the CDR3 is TGTGCCAGCAGGTCTAGCGGGACCTCCTACGAGCAGTACTTC. Translating it yields CASRSSGTSYEQYF.

The rearrangement uses TRBV30 and TRBJ1-5; 7 bases are shared with TRBD1. The V gene's germline CDR1 is GTSNPN and CDR2 SVGIG (reference sequence). V dropped 1 base and J dropped 8; count of bases not matched to a gene: 8. CDR3 length: 14 amino acids. The CDR3 sequence: CAWSDSTGREPQHF. DNA of the CDR3: TGTGCCTGGAGTGACTCGACAGGGCGGGAGCCCCAGCATTTT.

The genes are TRBV10-3 and TRBJ2-5; D unclear. CDR3 size: 11 residues. Germline CDR1 and CDR2: ENHRY and SYGVKD. Trimming stripped 7 bases from V and 5 bases from J, with 8 bases between. The CDR3 sequence: CAIKIEETQYF. As DNA, the CDR3 is TGTGCCATCAAGATAGAGGAGACCCAGTACTTC.

In this sample, this clonotype turned up many times. This chain links TRBV5-1 with TRBJ2-5; D not certain. The CDR3 is 12 amino acids. Between the trimmed V and J ends, which lost 4 bases and 6 bases, there was a span of 10 bases. Germline-derived CDR1 and CDR2 are SGHRS and YFSETQ. The CDR3 spells CASSLVGKTQYF. DNA for the CDR3: TGCGCCAGCAGCCTCGTAGGGAAGACCCAGTACTTC.

The chain recombines TRBV20-1 with TRBJ1-1; TRBD1 agrees at 7 bases. Trimming cost V 2 bases and J 5 bases; bases outside gene matches: 8. The CDR3 runs 14 residues. Germline V gene data show CDR1 as DFQATT and CDR2 as SNEGSKA (reference sequence). CDR3 in amino acids: CSARRDSEKTEAFF. The CDR3 bases are TGCAGTGCTAGAAGGGACAGTGAAAAAACTGAAGCTTTCTTT.

The rearrangement joins TRBV15 to TRBJ2-7, with D possibly being TRBD1 (6 bases). There are 14 residues in the CDR3. Germline values: CDR1 LNHNV, CDR2 YYDKDF (reference sequence). The germline V and J ends were trimmed by 4 bases and 2 bases, with 12 bases remaining between them. CDR3 region: CATSNRDPPYEQYF. The DNA of the CDR3 is TGTGCCACCAGCAACAGGGATCCCCCCTACGAGCAGTACTTC.

The chain combines TRBV9 with TRBJ2-5; tentatively, D is TRBD2 (7 bases). V dropped 3 bases and J dropped 5 bases, with 14 bases sitting between them. The CDR3 length is 14 residues. In germline, CDR1 is SGDLS, CDR2 YYNGEE. CDR3 nucleotide sequence: TGTGCCAGCAGCGACCAACAGGGAGGGGAGACCCAGTACTTC. Protein sequence: CASSDQQGGETQYF.

For the CDR3, the DNA is TGTGCCAGCAGTACAATGACTGCACCGTCCTACGAGCAGTACTTC. Amino acids: CASSTMTAPSYEQYF. The V call is TRBV6-1, the J call TRBJ2-7, with D unclear. V was trimmed by 5 bases and J by 1 base, leaving 15 bases between them. Germline V gene data show CDR1 as MNHNS and CDR2 as SASEGT. The CDR3 contains 15 residues.

In this sample, this clonotype turned up many times. A read error may account for a junction end that differs from germline. V usage is TRBV11-1 and J usage is TRBJ1-1, with 7 positions matching TRBD1. CDR1 and CDR2 from the germline V gene are SGHAT and FQDESV (reference sequence). The CDR3 has 17 amino acids. The chain's CDR3 is CANSLLGRGYRDTEAFF. The CDR3 DNA reads TGTGCCAACAGCTTGTTGGGCAGGGGGTACCGGGACACTGAAGCTTTCTTT.

The genes are TRBV29-1 and TRBJ1-1; 11 bases are a match to TRBD1. CDR1 is SQVTM and CDR2 is ANQGSEA in the germline V gene. CDR3 size: 13 residues. J gave up 5 bases and V 5 bases, and 4 bases lay outside the gene matches. Here the CDR3 DNA reads TGCAGCGTTAGGACAGGGGGCTGGACTGAAGCTTTCTTT. It codes for CSVRTGGWTEAFF.

The table lists this clonotype with many counts. CDR3: CASSSREGQPQHF. Written as DNA, the CDR3 is TGTGCCAGCAGTTCGCGGGAGGGACAGCCCCAGCATTTT. The chain uses TRBV12-3 or TRBV12-4 and TRBJ1-5; D uncertain. The CDR3 is 13 amino acids. V was pared by 4 bases and J by 7 bases, with 11 bases between.

The V call is TRBV20-1, the J call TRBJ2-5; 8 bases are a match to TRBD1. This CDR3 is 17 amino acids long. V was clipped by 4 bases and J by 2 bases; unmatched bases: 15. The germline V gene encodes CDR1 DFQATT and CDR2 SNEGSKA (reference sequence). The CDR3 here is CSATSGQGTDPQETQYF. For the CDR3, the DNA is TGCAGTGCTACGTCCGGACAGGGAACGGATCCACAAGAGACCCAGTACTTC.

The table lists this clonotype with many counts. This sequence joins TRBV4-1 and TRBJ1-5; the match to TRBD1 covers 10 bases. The V gene end was trimmed by 1 base and the J gene end by 4 bases; junction bases not matched to a gene: 4. The germline V gene encodes CDR1 MGHRA and CDR2 YSYEKL. The CDR3 totals 16 residues. CDR3 nucleotides: TGCGCCAGCAGCCAAGGAGACAGGGGGCCGAATCAGCCCCAGCATTTT. Translating gives CASSQGDRGPNQPQHF.

This clonotype was observed many times. This chain joins TRBV12-3 or TRBV12-4 and TRBJ1-1; D gene ambiguous. This CDR3 is built from 15 residues. The V and J ends lost 2 bases and 0 bases respectively, with 10 bases between them. The CDR3 coding sequence is TGTGCCAGCAGTTTAATCGGGAATTTGAACACTGAAGCTTTCTTT. Encoded protein: CASSLIGNLNTEAFF.